These T cell receptor beta chains were read from a single sample in a study of control samples from healthy donors and cancer patients. Some clones are missing from TCRdb's copy, which holds only in-frame ones; the method was immunoSEQ multiplex PCR. The sample records 95,000 to 130,000 clones, more than 75% being singletons. The specimen sequenced was blood. The receptors were gathered from a woman aged 70 to 79 in good health. The CDR3 runs from the conserved cysteine through the conserved F or W. D genes are given only for firm matches. Not every row has a clone size; where given, it reads once, few, many or a size class.

>TRBD1|TRBJ2-7|.|15|TRBV7-9
TGTGCCAGCAGCCTACCTGGACAGGGCCCATACGAGCAGTACTTC
CASSLPGQGPYEQYF
>.|TRBJ1-4|.|14|TRBV3-1/TRBV3-2
TGTGCCAGCGGGAGGTCCCTGGGTAATGAAAAACTGTTTTTT
CASGRSLGNEKLFF
>.|TRBJ1-5|few|15|TRBV18
TGTGCCAGCTCACCGGCGGGAGGAGGACTCCAGCCCCAGCATTTT
CASSPAGGGLQPQHF
>TRBD2|TRBJ2-5|.|15|TRBV25-1
TGTGCCAGCAGTGAAGGTGCGGGGGTTAAAGAGACCCAGTACTTC
CASSEGAGVKETQYF
>TRBD1|TRBJ1-6|.|14|TRBV6-5
TGTGCCAGCAGTTACTCGGACAGGTTTTCACCCCTCCACTTT
CASSYSDRFSPLHF
>TRBD2|TRBJ2-5|once|15|TRBV5-5
TGTGCCAGCAGCTTGGGGACTAGAGGGGTGGGGACCCAGTACTTC
CASSLGTRGVGTQYF
>.|TRBJ2-5|.|16|TRBV5-6
TGTGCCAGCAGCTTGTTCGGCCCCTCCTATAGAGAGACCCAGTACTTC
CASSLFGPSYRETQYF
>.|TRBJ1-2|.|11|TRBV19
TGTGCCAGTAGCGTCTACTATGGCTACACCTTC
CASSVYYGYTF
>.|TRBJ1-4|once|15|TRBV2
TGTGCCAGCAGAACCAGACCGATAACTAATGAAAAACTGTTTTTT
CASRTRPITNEKLFF
>.|TRBJ1-2|.|13|TRBV24-1
TGTGCCACCAGTGATTTCCCGGACTATGGCTACACCTTC
CATSDFPDYGYTF
>.|TRBJ2-5|.|12|TRBV6-5
TGTGCCAGCAGTAGACACGGGGAGACCCAGTACTTC
CASSRHGETQYF
>.|TRBJ2-2|.|15|TRBV6-5
TGTGCCAGCAGTAACAGGGTTCTAAACACCGGGGAGCTGTTTTTT
CASSNRVLNTGELFF
>.|TRBJ1-1|.|15|TRBV19
TGTGCCAGTATCCGAGGGGGGGGAAGAAGCACTGAAGCTTTCTTT
CASIRGGGRSTEAFF
>TRBD2|TRBJ2-7|.|15|TRBV5-6
TGTGCCAGCAGCTTGGTGGGGGGGAACCCCTACGAGCAGTACTTC
CASSLVGGNPYEQYF
>.|TRBJ2-2|.|16|TRBV5-5
TGTGCCAGCAGCTTCGACGATATGGTAAAGACCGGGGAGCTGTTTTTT
CASSFDDMVKTGELFF
>.|TRBJ1-3|.|15|TRBV7-9
TGTGCCAGCAGCTTAGTTGGAGGGACTGGAAACACCATATATTTT
CASSLVGGTGNTIYF
>.|TRBJ2-2|once|16|TRBV9
TGTGCCAGCAGCGTAGAGGGGGAAGGTAACACCGGGGAGCTGTTTTTT
CASSVEGEGNTGELFF
>.|TRBJ2-7|.|11|TRBV5-5
TGTGCCAGCACCAGGGACTACGAGCAGTACTTC
CASTRDYEQYF
>.|TRBJ1-5|.|15|TRBV7-9
TGTGCCAGCAGCCAAACCCAGGGCAGCAATCAGCCCCAGCATTTT
CASSQTQGSNQPQHF
>.|TRBJ2-7|.|11|TRBV7-2
TGTGCCAGTACCTTGGGGAGCGAGCAGTACTTC
CASTLGSEQYF
>.|TRBJ2-7|.|15|TRBV27
TGTGCCAGCAGGGGGTCCGGGACAATCTGGTCCGGGCAGTACTTC
CASRGSGTIWSGQYF
>.|TRBJ1-4|.|15|TRBV3-1/TRBV3-2
TGTGCCAGCAGCCAAGGGGGGCCAGGAAATGAAAAACTGTTTTTT
CASSQGGPGNEKLFF
>.|TRBJ2-6|.|15|TRBV2
TGTGCCAGCAGTGATTGGCAGACTGGGGCCAACGTCCTGACTTTC
CASSDWQTGANVLTF
>.|TRBJ1-5|.|13|TRBV2
TGTGCCAGCAGTGAAAGGGGAAGTCAGCCCCAGCATTTT
CASSERGSQPQHF
>TRBD1|TRBJ1-1|few|15|TRBV9
TGTGCCAGCAGCTCTAGTCCCGGGACAGGGTTTGAAGCTTTCTTT
CASSSSPGTGFEAFF
>TRBD1|TRBJ1-1|.|13|TRBV13
TGTGCCAGCAGCACAGTCGGGACAGGGGAAGCTTTCTTT
CASSTVGTGEAFF
>.|TRBJ1-1|.|13|TRBV27
TGTGCCAGCAGTCCGCTCGGCAGGGATGTAGCTTTCTTT
CASSPLGRDVAFF
>.|TRBJ1-5|.|13|TRBV6-2/TRBV6-3
TGTGCCAGCAGTTTGGGGGTAAGGCAGCCCCAGCATTTT
CASSLGVRQPQHF
>TRBD1|TRBJ1-1|.|12|TRBV20-1
TGCAGTGCTAGTCCCGGGACAGGCGCATTTTTCTTT
CSASPGTGAFFF
>TRBD2|TRBJ2-3|.|20|TRBV2
TGTGCCAGCAGACCGCCGCCCAGCGGGGGGGCAGGGAGAGGCACAGATACGCAGTATTTT
CASRPPPSGGAGRGTDTQYF
>.|TRBJ1-4|.|16|TRBV7-9
TGTGCCAGCAGCTTAGCATATGGGGGACTTGGTGAAAAACTGTTTTTT
CASSLAYGGLGEKLFF